This T cell receptor beta chain stems from a study of T cells in Graves' hyperthyroidism and ophthalmopathy. RNA transcripts provided the source from which TCR beta CDR3 regions were amplified. Carried out on the TCR CDR3, a first-round RT-PCR used the HTBI primer set. Using its own MiXCR run on the multiplex PCR reads, TCRdb lists one record per CDR3 protein. The sample contains 350,000 or so distinct CDR3 sequences, around 18% of which appear only once. CDR1 MDHEN and CDR2 SYDVKM come from the germline V gene. V was trimmed by 5 bases and J by 6 bases, leaving 14 bases between them. The CDR3 runs 14 residues. Under 3 months was the duration of disease in ophthalmopathy patients, who also had a Clinical Activity Score of at least 3 and a NOSPECS grade of at least 4. Many counts were recorded for this clonotype.

The rearrangement uses TRBV28 and TRBJ1-5; perhaps TRBD1 as D (6 bases). Material for sequencing was blood. The TCR originated in a woman in her forties with Graves' ophthalmopathy. CDR3 residues: CASSQRQAGQPQHF. DNA of the CDR3: TGTGCCAGCAGTCAACGACAGGCGGGTCAGCCCCAGCATTTT.